This entry concerns a single TCR beta chain. What it binds is unknown. RNA extraction and reverse transcription yielded cDNA as sequencing template. Clones were sequenced by immunoSEQ multiplex PCR, and TCRdb holds only the in-frame ones, with some missing. The repertoire consists of around 140,000 clones, with roughly 52% occurring once and the leading ten covering around 15%. The sample comes from a study of CD8+ T cells in alopecia areata. CDR3 length: 13 amino acids. V was cut by 5 bases and J by 8 bases, with 12 bases left in between. CDR1 MNHEY and CDR2 SMNVEV come from the germline V gene (reference sequence). Study-wide results and limits: With tofacitinib ongoing, many expanded lesional clones persisted in both scalp and blood.

Treatment given: oral pan-JAK inhibitor, 5-10 mg twice daily. The material was CD8+ T cells sorted from blood, obtained at week 4, from a patient treated with tofacitinib. This chain uses TRBV27 with TRBJ1-4; D might be TRBD1 (6 bases). The sequence was obtained from a human donor with alopecia areata. CDR3 loop: CASSDRTAEKLFF. CDR3 coding DNA: TGTGCCAGCAGTGATCGGACAGCCGAAAAACTGTTTTTT.